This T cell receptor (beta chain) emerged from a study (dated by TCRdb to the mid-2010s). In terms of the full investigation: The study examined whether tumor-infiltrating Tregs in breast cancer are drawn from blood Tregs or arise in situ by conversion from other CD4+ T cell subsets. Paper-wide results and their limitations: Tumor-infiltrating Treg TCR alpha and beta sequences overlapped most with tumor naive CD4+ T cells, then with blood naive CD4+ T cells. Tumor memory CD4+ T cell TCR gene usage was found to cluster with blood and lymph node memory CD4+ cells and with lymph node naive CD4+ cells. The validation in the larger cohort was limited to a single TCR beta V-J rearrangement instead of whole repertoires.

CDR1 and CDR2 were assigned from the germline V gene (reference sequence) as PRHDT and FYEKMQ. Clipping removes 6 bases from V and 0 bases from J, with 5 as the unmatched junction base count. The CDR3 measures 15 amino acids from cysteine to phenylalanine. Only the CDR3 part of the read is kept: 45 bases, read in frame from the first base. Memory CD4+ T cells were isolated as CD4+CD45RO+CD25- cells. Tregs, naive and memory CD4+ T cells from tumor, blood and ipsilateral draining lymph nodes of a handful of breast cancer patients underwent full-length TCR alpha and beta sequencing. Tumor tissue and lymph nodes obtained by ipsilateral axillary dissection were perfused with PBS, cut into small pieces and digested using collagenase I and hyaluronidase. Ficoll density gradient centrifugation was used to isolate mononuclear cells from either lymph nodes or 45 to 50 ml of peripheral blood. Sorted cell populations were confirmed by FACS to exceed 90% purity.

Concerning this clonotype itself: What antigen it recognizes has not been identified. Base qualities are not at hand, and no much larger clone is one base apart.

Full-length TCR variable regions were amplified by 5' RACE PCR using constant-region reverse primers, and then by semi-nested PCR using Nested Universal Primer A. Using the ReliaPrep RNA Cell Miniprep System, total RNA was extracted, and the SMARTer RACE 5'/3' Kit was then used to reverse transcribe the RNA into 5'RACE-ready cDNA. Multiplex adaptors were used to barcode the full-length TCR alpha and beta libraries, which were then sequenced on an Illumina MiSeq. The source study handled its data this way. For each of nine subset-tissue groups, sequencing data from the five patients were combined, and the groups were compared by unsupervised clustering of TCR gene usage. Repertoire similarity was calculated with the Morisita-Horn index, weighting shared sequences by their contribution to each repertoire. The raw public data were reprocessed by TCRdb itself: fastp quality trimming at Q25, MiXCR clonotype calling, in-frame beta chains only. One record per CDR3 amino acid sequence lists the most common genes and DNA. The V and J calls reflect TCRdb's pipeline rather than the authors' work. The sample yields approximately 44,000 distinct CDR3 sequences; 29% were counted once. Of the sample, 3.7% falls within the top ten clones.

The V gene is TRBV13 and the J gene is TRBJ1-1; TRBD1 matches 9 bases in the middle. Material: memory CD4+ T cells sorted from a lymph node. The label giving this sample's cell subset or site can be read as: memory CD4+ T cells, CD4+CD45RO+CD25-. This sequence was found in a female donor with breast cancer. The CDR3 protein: CASRKDRGLNTEAFF. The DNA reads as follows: TGTGCCAGCAGGAAAGACAGGGGGTTGAACACTGAAGCTTTCTTT.